Following are 27 T cell receptor beta chains from one sample sequenced in a study of PD-1 blockade in classical Hodgkin lymphoma. Using immunoSEQ multiplex PCR, the repertoire was profiled, and TCRdb retains in-frame clones only, with some absent. The sample gives around 40,000 clones, around 80% of which show up once; roughly 13% is in the top ten. Following autologous stem cell transplantation, relapse occurred in every patient, and exposure to brentuximab vedotin varied. Material: peripheral blood mononuclear cells (PBMCs), obtained at baseline. These receptors all stem from a human donor with classical Hodgkin lymphoma.

V is TRBV2 and J is TRBJ2-5; D remains unclear. Germline CDR1 and CDR2: SNHLY and FYNNEI. This CDR3 is built from 11 residues. Trimming stripped 4 bases from V and 7 bases from J, with 7 bases between. CDR3 sequence: CASSGSGTQYF. The CDR3 DNA sequence: TGTGCCAGCAGTGGCAGTGGGACCCAGTACTTC.

This rearrangement joins TRBV30 to TRBJ2-5; perhaps D is TRBD1 or TRBD2 (6 bases each). The V gene's germline CDR1 is GTSNPN and CDR2 SVGIG (reference sequence). The length of the CDR3 is 15 residues. Trimming shortened V by 0 bases and J by 4 bases, and 15 bases separated the two germline ends. The CDR3 protein is CAWSVLGGPGETQYF. The CDR3 nucleotides are TGTGCCTGGAGTGTACTTGGGGGGCCTGGAGAGACCCAGTACTTC.

The chain recombines TRBV18 with TRBJ2-2; TRBD1 is a possible D gene (5 bases). The V end lost 0 bases, the J end lost 4 bases, and 12 bases lay between the germline ends. This CDR3 has 16 amino acids. The germline CDR1 and CDR2 sequences are KGHSH and LQKENI. Written as DNA, the CDR3 is TGTGCCAGCTCACCACCGTCAGGGCTGAGCACCGGGGAGCTGTTTTTT. It encodes CASSPPSGLSTGELFF.

The rearrangement links TRBV7-2 to TRBJ2-7; TRBD2 matches 14 bases. V lost 4 bases to trimming and J lost 6 bases; unmatched junction nucleotides: 8. The CDR3 consists of 16 residues. In germline, CDR1 is SGHTA, CDR2 FQGNSA. The DNA for the CDR3 is TGTGCCAGCAGCTCGACTAGCGGGGGGGACGGCCGCGAGCAGTACTTC. It specifies CASSSTSGGDGREQYF. Complete variable domain (other parts from reference TRBV7-2 and TRBJ2-7): GAGVSQSPSNKVTEKGKDVELRCDPISGHTALYWYRQSLGQGLEFLIYFQGNSAPDKSGLPSDRFSAERTGGSVSTLTIQRTQQEDSAVYLCASSSTSGGDGREQYFGPGTRLTVT.

The V gene is TRBV6-1, the J gene TRBJ1-1; a weak D match, TRBD1 (5 bases). V was shortened by 4 bases and J by 0 bases, with 9 bases between the two germline ends. This CDR3 region has 14 residues. Germline V CDR1 and CDR2: MNHNS, SASEGT. The CDR3 nucleotides read TGTGCCAGCAGTGCCCGACAGATGAACACTGAAGCTTTCTTT. Its protein product is CASSARQMNTEAFF.

The chain employs TRBV15 and TRBJ1-6, with 8 bases identical to TRBD1. There are 17 residues in the CDR3. Germline V gene data show CDR1 as LNHNV and CDR2 as YYDKDF (reference sequence). The V and J ends lost 1 base and 10 bases, in that order; junction bases with no gene match: 12. As DNA, the CDR3 is TGTGCCACCAGCAGAGGCCTGGACAGGGACGCAAGCTCACCCCTCCACTTT. Protein product: CATSRGLDRDASSPLHF.

The chain uses TRBV29-1 and TRBJ1-2, with 11 bases fitting TRBD1. The CDR3 sequence is 15 residues long. The V segment lost 1 base and the J segment 2 bases; nucleotides outside the gene matches: 3. Germline CDR1 is SQVTM and CDR2 is ANQGSEA. The CDR3 DNA sequence: TGCAGCGTTGAAGTCTGGGACAGGGGGAACTATGGCTACACCTTC. Its translation is CSVEVWDRGNYGYTF.

This chain connects TRBV7-2 to TRBJ1-1; TRBD1 aligns across 9 bases. With 5 bases clipped from V and 6 bases from J, the junction kept 10 bases outside the gene matches. This CDR3 contains 15 residues. Germline CDR1 reads SGHTA; CDR2 reads FQGNSA. The CDR3: CASSNQGTGPAEAFF. The CDR3 DNA is TGTGCCAGCAGCAATCAAGGGACAGGGCCCGCTGAAGCTTTCTTT. Based on the CDR3 plus reference TRBV7-2 and TRBJ1-1, the full variable domain is GAGVSQSPSNKVTEKGKDVELRCDPISGHTALYWYRQSLGQGLEFLIYFQGNSAPDKSGLPSDRFSAERTGGSVSTLTIQRTQQEDSAVYLCASSNQGTGPAEAFFGQGTRLTVV.

This rearrangement joins TRBV7-9 to TRBJ1-4; the match to TRBD1 covers 7 bases. CDR1 is SEHNR, CDR2 FQNEAQ, per germline (reference sequence). The V gene end was trimmed by 6 bases and the J gene end by 8 bases; junction bases not matched to a gene: 9. This CDR3 is built from 14 residues. CDR3 region: CASSTGVRSEKLFF. The CDR3 DNA sequence: TGTGCCAGCAGTACAGGGGTCCGAAGCGAAAAACTGTTTTTT.

The chain couples TRBV4-2 to TRBJ2-4; a weak D match, TRBD1 (5 bases). Trimming removed 1 base at V and 1 base at J, with 11 bases between. The CDR3 has 16 amino acids. Germline CDR1 reads LGHNA; CDR2 reads YNFKEQ. CDR3 loop: CASSQATGYAKNIQYF. DNA for the CDR3: TGTGCCAGCAGCCAAGCTACAGGATACGCCAAAAACATTCAGTACTTC.

This clone was recorded once. J is TRBJ2-2 and V is TRBV9; D is undetermined. This CDR3 is 13 amino acids long. CDR1 and CDR2 (germline): SGDLS, YYNGEE. Trimming took off 0 bases at V and 6 bases at J, with 6 bases between the two ends. For the CDR3, the DNA is TGTGCCAGCAGCGTAGCTGGGCCCGGGGAGCTGTTTTTT. Encoded protein: CASSVAGPGELFF.

CDR3 in amino acids: CSATTSGGLTDTQYF. In DNA form, the CDR3 reads TGCAGCGCAACGACTAGCGGGGGTCTCACAGATACGCAGTATTTT. The J gene is TRBJ2-3, the V gene TRBV29-1, with 12 nucleotides matching TRBD2. The length of the CDR3 is 15 residues. Trimming took 7 bases from V and 2 from J; bases not matched to a gene: 7. Looked up from germline, CDR1 is SQVTM and CDR2 is ANQGSEA.

This rearrangement joins TRBV19 to TRBJ2-5; 7 positions agree with TRBD1. CDR1 is LNHDA, CDR2 SQIVND, per germline (reference sequence). CDR3 length: 13 amino acids. V dropped 6 bases and J dropped 5; count of bases not matched to a gene: 6. The CDR3 sequence is CASSLDRAETQYF. As DNA, the CDR3 is TGTGCCAGTAGCCTCGACAGGGCTGAGACCCAGTACTTC.

Comment on this clone: This specimen includes other DNA sequences encoding the same CDR3. V gene TRBV4-3 combines with J gene TRBJ1-2; no definite D call. Trimming removed 4 bases at V and 3 bases at J, with 21 bases between. CDR1 is LGHNA and CDR2 is YSLEER in the germline V gene. CDR3 size: 17 residues. The CDR3 nucleotides read TGCGCCAGCAGCCCCTTTCCCCGGGCCCTTTCAGACTATGGCTACACCTTC. This gives the protein CASSPFPRALSDYGYTF.

The V gene is TRBV13, the J gene TRBJ1-6; TRBD1 agrees at 9 bases. Germline V lookup: CDR1 PRHDT, CDR2 FYEKMQ (reference sequence). CDR3 length: 16 amino acids. V shed 1 base, J shed 8 bases, and the junction held 6 bases outside the gene matches. The CDR3 region has the DNA TGTGCCAGCAGCTTAGTACCGACAGGGGGTTATTCACCCCTCCACTTT. Translated: CASSLVPTGGYSPLHF.

This clone was seen a handful of times. The chain carries TRBV5-4 and TRBJ1-6, with TRBD1 matching 8 bases. Germline CDR1 is SGHNT and CDR2 is YYREEE (reference sequence). Trimming removed 0 bases from V and 8 bases from J; junction bases left unmatched: 4. This CDR3 has 15 amino acids. For the CDR3, the DNA is TGTGCCAGCAGCTTGGCCAGGGGGCAGCATTCACCCCTCCACTTT. It specifies CASSLARGQHSPLHF.

This chain connects TRBV4-2 to TRBJ2-7; D is uncertain. V lost 3 bases and J lost 3, with 15 bases in between. This CDR3 contains 15 residues. Germline assignment: CDR1 LGHNA and CDR2 YNFKEQ. The CDR3 DNA reads as TGTGCCAGCAGCCAGCAACCAGGACCATTCTACGAGCAGTACTTC. It yields the protein CASSQQPGPFYEQYF.

The chain has TRBV27 and TRBJ2-7; D is possibly TRBD1 (5 bases). V lost 4 bases, J lost 6 bases, and 13 bases lay in between. CDR3 length: 13 amino acids. From germline, CDR1 is MNHEY and CDR2 SMNVEV (reference sequence). Written as DNA, the CDR3 is TGTGCCAGCAGTTCCAGGGTGGGCCCCGAGCAGTACTTC. It translates to CASSSRVGPEQYF.

The chain carries TRBV6-6 and TRBJ2-5; D remains unclear. The J call may be in error: the DNA end matches TRBJ2-7 better. The CDR3 loop spans 14 amino acids. Per the germline V gene, CDR1 is MNHNY and CDR2 is SVGAGI (reference sequence). CDR3 in DNA: TGTGCCAGCAGTTACTTCGACGGACCCTACGAGCAGTACTTC. Translated: CASSYFDGPYEQYF.

This clone has a single count. The chain joins TRBV5-8 to TRBJ1-1, with D perhaps TRBD1 (5 bases). The CDR3 has 12 residues. CDR1 is SGHTS and CDR2 is YDEGEE in the germline V gene. V lost 4 bases, J lost 1 base, and 5 bases lay in between. CDR3: CASSQGNTEAFF. CDR3 in DNA: TGTGCCAGCAGCCAGGGGAACACTGAAGCTTTCTTT.

The chain couples TRBV4-3 to TRBJ2-7, with TRBD1 matching 7 bases. Germline-derived CDR1 and CDR2 are LGHNA and YSLEER. V gave up 0 bases and J gave up 4 bases; unmatched junction bases: 9. CDR3 length: 16 residues. The CDR3 bases are TGCGCCAGCAGCCAAGAACCGACAGGGCGAGGTTACGAGCAGTACTTC. It is translated as CASSQEPTGRGYEQYF.

This clone was seen once. The chain carries TRBV2 and TRBJ2-7; 8 nucleotides align to TRBD2. Looked up from germline, CDR1 is SNHLY and CDR2 is FYNNEI. The V segment lost 6 bases and the J segment 9 bases; nucleotides outside the gene matches: 13. The CDR3 covers 14 residues. CDR3 nucleotide sequence: TGTGCCAGCAGGTTTAGCGGGGACCCCCCTTGGCAGTACTTC. Amino acid sequence: CASRFSGDPPWQYF. The whole variable domain, remainder taken from reference TRBV2 and TRBJ2-7, is EPEVTQTPSHQVTQMGQEVILRCVPISNHLYFYWYRQILGQKVEFLVSFYNNEISEKSEIFDDQFSVERPDGSNFTLKIRSTKLEDSAMYFCASRFSGDPPWQYFGPGTRLTVT.

V gene TRBV4-1 combines with J gene TRBJ1-1, with a tentative D call TRBD1 (6 bases). This CDR3 region has 16 residues. The germline V and J ends were trimmed by 1 base and 3 bases, with 15 bases remaining between them. Germline values: CDR1 MGHRA, CDR2 YSYEKL. CDR3 coding DNA: TGCGCCAGCAGCCAAGTTGCAGGGGTTCGGCACACTGAAGCTTTCTTT. It specifies CASSQVAGVRHTEAFF.

V and J are TRBV5-1 and TRBJ2-2; D is unresolved. Trimming shortened V by 7 bases and J by 0 bases, and 13 bases separated the two germline ends. The CDR3 has 15 residues. The germline V gene encodes CDR1 SGHRS and CDR2 YFSETQ. In DNA form, the CDR3 reads TGCGCCAGCCAGGACCGTTTAGCGAACACCGGGGAGCTGTTTTTT. As protein: CASQDRLANTGELFF.

The chain couples TRBV5-5 to TRBJ2-3, with 9 bases identical to TRBD1. This CDR3 has 18 amino acids. Germline values: CDR1 SGHKS, CDR2 YYEKEE (reference sequence). J lost 5 bases, V lost 0 bases, and 13 bases had no gene match. DNA for the CDR3: TGTGCCAGCAGCTTGGAGGAAGAGTGGGGACAGGGTATAGATACGCAGTATTTT. This translates into CASSLEEEWGQGIDTQYF.

The chain couples TRBV7-9 to TRBJ1-5; 7 bases fit TRBD1. Germline V CDR1 and CDR2: SEHNR, FQNEAQ (reference sequence). After removal of 5 bases from V and 4 bases from J, the junction contained 5 bases not matched to a gene. The CDR3 spans 14 residues. CDR3 sequence (DNA): TGTGCCAGCAGCGCCGGACAGGTTAATCAGCCCCAGCATTTT. As protein: CASSAGQVNQPQHF.

The genes are TRBV5-1 and TRBJ2-1; 9 nucleotides agree with TRBD1. CDR3 length: 19 residues. Trimming took 4 bases from V and 2 from J; bases not matched to a gene: 16. Germline CDR1 SGHRS, CDR2 YFSETQ. CDR3 protein: CASSLTGTGWGRTYNEQFF. CDR3 coding DNA: TGCGCCAGCAGCCTCACCGGGACAGGGTGGGGTCGGACCTACAATGAGCAGTTCTTC.